This T cell receptor (beta chain) was profiled in a study of Graves' ophthalmopathy and Graves' hyperthyroidism. Sampling under 12 ml of fresh peripheral blood provided the PBMCs. Many counts were recorded for this clonotype. Its antigen is still unknown. Investigators amplified TCR beta CDR3 regions from RNA transcripts. First-round RT-PCR employed HTBI primers, with a second-round multiplex PCR after it. TCRdb called the multiplex PCR reads again in MiXCR, with one record for every CDR3 protein. The repertoire holds some 150,000 distinct CDR3 sequences, around 40% seen once, with roughly 8.9% in the top ten. General study findings and limits: Clonotypes were expanded in thyroid at above 0.001 frequency, and most also appeared in blood.

This sequence was found in a young man with Graves' ophthalmopathy. Sequencing was carried out using peripheral blood.

This CDR3 is CASSYGTGGRKEETQYF. CDR3 nucleotide sequence: TGTGCCAGCAGTTACGGGACAGGGGGCCGGAAGGAAGAGACCCAGTACTTC. The chain couples TRBV6-5 to TRBJ2-5; 12 nucleotides match TRBD1. The CDR3 spans 17 residues. Per the germline V gene, CDR1 is MNHEY and CDR2 is SVGAGI. Losses at the gene ends were 2 bases for V and 3 bases for J; bases not matched to a gene: 7.